This TCR beta chain was found in a study of T cell responses to AZD1222 COVID-19 vaccine (dated by TCRdb to about 2021). With regard to the full study: TCR sequencing was performed for 230 to 250 trial participants, of whom roughly 200 were given two doses of AZD1222 and approximately 25 were given two doses of MenACWY control vaccine. Trial participants were enrolled by age into subgroups of 18-55, 56-69 and 70-plus years, and around 140, 26 and 57 TCR-sequenced participants, respectively, were included in these subgroups. Broader findings and caveats from the paper: In the small 56-69-year group, the increase in depth fell short of significance, most likely because of low power. After two AZD1222 doses, both the breadth and the depth of spike-specific TCRs were significantly higher than at day 0 and than in MenACWY recipients. Participants were mostly white British, with more females than males. The authors suggested clonal diversity may have been underestimated. Because no samples from the day 14 peak response were available, repertoires could be characterized only after the peak T cell response. Epitopes outside the regions mutated in the B.1.351 and B.1.1.7 variants were reportedly recognized by nearly half of the unique spike-specific TCRs. Conclusions about previously exposed vaccinees were limited because only a handful of AZD1222 recipients were SARS-CoV-2 seropositive at baseline. CD4 TCRs associated with the vaccine covered the entire spike protein, and the dominant responses were in regions 160-218 and 743-854.

V is pruned by 1 base and J by 3 bases, leaving 3 bases of the junction without a gene match. Via the germline V gene (reference sequence), CDR1 is GTSNPN and CDR2 SVGIG. The CDR3 contains 14 residues, cysteine and phenylalanine counted. Only the CDR3 portion is preserved as DNA: 42 bases, with reading frame beginning at the first base. About this clone: Its binding antigen is unknown. Base qualities are missing; no much larger clone stands one base away.

The CDR3 regions of human TCRbeta chains were analyzed by immunosequencing. Per the original workflow: Repertoire TCRs were matched against a reference library of SARS-CoV-2-specific TCRs generated with the MIRA antigen-specificity platform. Breadth was defined as the fraction of unique TCRs that were SARS-CoV-2-associated. Depth was defined as the fraction of total T cells that were SARS-CoV-2-associated. Using the MIRA data, each spike-specific TCR was assigned both to the spike region to which the TCR was reactive and to a CD4 or CD8 class. Log10-transformed breadth and depth values were compared by one-way ANOVA with Sidak's multiple comparisons tests. The source is immuneACCESS, and TCRdb retained only in-frame sequences with V and J called. Part of the clones is not carried over; for the studies checked, unresolved V genes explain less than half of this, and the remainder is unexplained. V and J calls and clone size come straight from that table; D and trimming were deduced from the DNA. Within this sample are over 45,000 clones, with roughly 90% of them counted one time only. The top ten clonotypes cover roughly 15% of the sample.

The time point label, as the study defines it: about 28 days (+/-7) after the second vaccine dose. AZD1222 recipients whose second dose came at about 4 weeks and those whose second dose came at about 12 weeks were combined into one group, since spike-specific TCR depth and breadth did not differ between the two schedules. Vaccinee samples came from UK trials COV001 and COV002, including a single-blind randomized controlled phase 2/3 trial of AZD1222 (ChAdOx1 nCoV-19) in healthy adults. Trial participant PBMC samples were collected at day 0 and day 28 after the second dose for TCRbeta chain sequencing.

This specimen was peripheral blood, taken 28 days after the second AZD1222 dose. This sequence originates from an adult who received the AZD1222 COVID-19 vaccine. The chain was built from TRBV30 and TRBJ2-7, and TRBD1 matches 10 of the central bases. Here is the DNA: TGTGCCTGGAGTGCCGGGGACAGGGGCTACGAGCAGTACTTC. The translation is CAWSAGDRGYEQYF.